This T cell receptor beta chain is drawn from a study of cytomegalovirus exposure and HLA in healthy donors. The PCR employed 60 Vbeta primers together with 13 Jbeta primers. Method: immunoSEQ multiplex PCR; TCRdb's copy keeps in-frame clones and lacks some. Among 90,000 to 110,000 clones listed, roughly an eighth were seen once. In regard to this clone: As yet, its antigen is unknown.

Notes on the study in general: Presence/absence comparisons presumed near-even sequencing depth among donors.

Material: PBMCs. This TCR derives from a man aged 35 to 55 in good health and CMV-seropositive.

For the CDR3, the DNA is TGTGCCAGCAGCTTAGGGGGGGACGAGCAGTACTTC. This translates into CASSLGGDEQYF. The V gene is TRBV7-9, the J gene TRBJ2-7; D might be TRBD2 (6 bases). The V gene's germline CDR1 is SEHNR and CDR2 FQNEAQ (reference sequence). The V end lost 1 base, the J end lost 5 bases, and 6 bases lay between the germline ends. The CDR3 runs to 12 residues.